A single T cell receptor (beta chain) is shown here with its context. Its antigen remains unidentified. Through negative isolation, CD4+ and CD8+ T cells were obtained, while TEMRA cells were enriched using FACS. V lost 6 bases and J 7 bases, leaving 16 bases between the germline ends. There are 13 residues in the CDR3. The data originate from a study of CD8 T cells in Susac syndrome. Study-level information: Clinical remission applied to under 10 sequenced Susac syndrome patients, and roughly 6 had active disease. Study-wide findings and caveats: CD8+ clones in Susac expanded most in TEMRA cells and active patients.

Random hexamers served to reverse transcribe about 0.45 to 1 ug RNA. immunoSEQ multiplex PCR amplified TCR beta CDR3 across 54 Vbeta, 13 Jbeta. TCRdb redid the calling of the immunoSEQ multiplex PCR reads with MiXCR, one entry per CDR3 protein. The data hold about 100,000 distinct CDR3 sequences, with nearly 97% observed a single time. The genes are TRBV12-3 or TRBV12-4 and TRBJ2-7, with D uncertain. The TCR comes from a human donor with Susac syndrome. Sequencing was carried out using CD8+ T cells from PBMCs. The CDR3 region has the DNA TGTGCCAGCAGGCCGCCGGGTGTAACGGAGCAGTACTTC. This encodes CASRPPGVTEQYF.